The 7 T cell receptor beta chains presented below share a single source sample, sequenced in a study of post-analysis software for immune sequencing data. Study-level points and caveats: Controls showed lower frequencies than patients for roughly five TRBV segments, and TRBV5-6, TRBV5-1 and TRBV20-1 were among these.

Presence of unique molecular identifiers characterized the TCR beta cDNA libraries. From the PCR reads, TCRdb called clonotypes with MiXCR, one entry per CDR3 protein. The sample has about 540,000 distinct CDR3 sequences; under 40% are singletons. Their cognate antigens are unknown. Sequencing was carried out using blood. Receptors originate from a girl aged 2-17 years with multiple sclerosis.

V and J are TRBV6-1 and TRBJ2-6, with D tentatively TRBD1 or TRBD2 (5 bases each). CDR1 is MNHNS, CDR2 SASEGT, per germline. The V end lost 2 bases, the J end lost 3 bases, and 17 bases lay between the germline ends. CDR3 size: 18 residues. The CDR3 DNA follows: TGTGCCAGCAGTGAATGGGCAGGGAGAACAAGTGGGGCCAACGTCCTGACTTTC. Translation gives CASSEWAGRTSGANVLTF.

The genes are TRBV5-1 and TRBJ2-3; D perhaps matches TRBD2 (6 bases). Trimming cost V 9 bases and J 2 bases, with 19 bases left between them. CDR1 is SGHRS and CDR2 is YFSETQ in the germline V gene. This CDR3 comprises 15 residues. The CDR3 DNA reads as TGCGCCACCGGAGGGGATGGGATTCTCACAGATACGCAGTATTTT. It yields the protein CATGGDGILTDTQYF.

V usage is TRBV25-1 and J usage is TRBJ1-6; 7 positions match TRBD1. V gave up 3 bases and J gave up 0 bases; unmatched junction bases: 2. CDR1 and CDR2 (germline): MGHDK, SYGVNS. The CDR3 is made up of 16 amino acids. The CDR3 loop reads CASSEDRLSYNSPLHF. Here the CDR3 DNA reads TGTGCCAGCAGTGAGGACAGGCTCTCCTATAATTCACCCCTCCACTTT.

This chain joins TRBV7-2 and TRBJ2-5, with no clear D. This CDR3 is 17 amino acids long. The ends were cut back, 2 bases at V and 1 base at J, with 17 bases in the middle. Germline V lookup: CDR1 SGHTA, CDR2 FQGNSA. CDR3 coding DNA: TGTGCCAGCAGCTTACTCATTACGGTACTTCTCCAAGAGACCCAGTACTTC. It yields the protein CASSLLITVLLQETQYF. Full variable domain (remainder filled in from reference TRBV7-2 and TRBJ2-5): GAGVSQSPSNKVTEKGKDVELRCDPISGHTALYWYRQSLGQGLEFLIYFQGNSAPDKSGLPSDRFSAERTGGSVSTLTIQRTQQEDSAVYLCASSLLITVLLQETQYFGPGTRLLVL.

The table lists this clonotype with a count of one. This could be a read error, since a much larger clone is one nucleotide away. The chain is built from TRBV5-1 and TRBJ2-1; the D is unclear. This CDR3 spans 12 amino acids. CDR1 and CDR2 from the germline V gene are SGHRS and YFSETQ. Trimming took 4 bases from V and 9 from J, leaving 11 bases between them. CDR3 DNA: TGCGCCAGCAGCCTAGGACGTCCTGAGCAGTTCTTC. Amino acids: CASSLGRPEQFF.

The genes are TRBV12-3 or TRBV12-4 and TRBJ2-5; the match to TRBD1 covers 7 bases. CDR3 length: 13 residues. V shed 6 bases, J shed 5 bases, and the junction held 6 bases outside the gene matches. CDR3: CASRTDRRETQYF. The CDR3 DNA reads as TGTGCCAGCAGGACGGACAGGAGGGAGACCCAGTACTTC.

The V gene is TRBV29-1, the J gene TRBJ1-1; no definite D call. The germline gives CDR1 SQVTM, CDR2 ANQGSEA. The CDR3 totals 13 residues. V shed 4 bases and J shed 0 bases, with 9 bases lying between them. CDR3 in DNA: TGCAGCGTTGCCCCAATCCTGAACACTGAAGCTTTCTTT. Residues: CSVAPILNTEAFF. The variable domain in full, with the rest retrieved from reference TRBV29-1 and TRBJ1-1, is SAVISQKPSRDICQRGTSLTIQCQVDSQVTMMFWYRQQPGQSLTLIATANQGSEATYESGFVIDKFPISRPNLTFSTLTVSNMSPEDSSIYLCSVAPILNTEAFFGQGTRLTVV.